These 19 T cell receptor beta chains came from one sample sequenced in a study of blood T cell repertoires in COVID-19. Sequencing was performed with immunoSEQ multiplex PCR; in TCRdb, only in-frame clones are kept and a portion is missing. The sample consists of about 160,000 clones, around 82% of them appearing once. Sequencing input: PBMCs or T cells enriched from blood (not recorded which). The origin of the receptors is a middle-aged man who had recovered from COVID-19.

About this clone itself: A much larger clonotype is one base distant, so this may be a read error. The V gene is TRBV7-2, the J gene TRBJ2-3; D uncertain. The CDR3 extends over 12 amino acids. V dropped 0 bases and J dropped 5 bases, with 3 bases sitting between them. From germline, CDR1 is SGHTA and CDR2 FQGNSA. This CDR3 reads CASSLARDTQYF. The DNA for the CDR3 is TGTGCCAGCAGCTTAGCGAGAGATACGCAGTATTTT.

V and J are TRBV7-3 and TRBJ2-1, with D possibly TRBD1 on 5 matching bases. CDR3 length equals 15 residues. CDR1 and CDR2 from the germline V gene are SGHTA and FQGTGA. The V end was cut by 5 bases, the J end by 0 bases, with 11 bases between. The chain's CDR3 is CASSPTGDSYNEQFF. The DNA for the CDR3 is TGTGCCAGCAGCCCCACAGGAGACTCCTACAATGAGCAGTTCTTC.

The rearrangement joins TRBV18 to TRBJ1-3; 7 nucleotides align to TRBD1. The V and J ends lost 1 base and 4 bases, in that order; junction bases with no gene match: 7. Germline loops: CDR1 KGHSH, CDR2 LQKENI. The CDR3 loop spans 16 amino acids. The CDR3 DNA sequence: TGTGCCAGCTCACCACTAGAGGGGGCAAGAGGAAACACCATATATTTT. It is translated as CASSPLEGARGNTIYF.

The genes are TRBV10-3 and TRBJ2-2; D is possibly TRBD2 (6 bases). The CDR3 is 17 amino acids. Germline-derived CDR1 and CDR2 are ENHRY and SYGVKD. V dropped 2 bases and J dropped 1 base, with 14 bases sitting between them. CDR3 nucleotide sequence: TGTGCCATCAGTGAGCTGGGGGGTGGTGGGAACACCGGGGAGCTGTTTTTT. Protein: CAISELGGGGNTGELFF.

The gene calls are TRBV5-1 and TRBJ2-2, with TRBD2 matching over 9 bases. From germline, CDR1 is SGHRS and CDR2 YFSETQ. The ends lost 0 bases at V and 5 bases at J; junction bases unmatched: 2. This CDR3 contains 15 residues. The CDR3 DNA sequence: TGCGCCAGCAGCTTGGGGCTAGCGGGGACCGGGGAGCTGTTTTTT. Its protein product is CASSLGLAGTGELFF.

The chain couples TRBV27 to TRBJ2-7; 9 nucleotides match TRBD2. The CDR3 is made up of 19 amino acids. J gave up 3 bases and V 7 bases, and 22 bases lay outside the gene matches. Germline V gene lookup returns CDR1 MNHEY and CDR2 SMNVEV (reference sequence). This chain's CDR3 is CASIEAPTPPGLAIYEQYV. CDR3 coding DNA: TGTGCCAGCATAGAGGCCCCGACTCCCCCGGGACTAGCAATCTACGAGCAGTACGTC.

The chain has TRBV19 and TRBJ1-5, with 8 bases lining up with TRBD1. The CDR3 is made up of 15 amino acids. CDR1 and CDR2 (germline): LNHDA, SQIVND (reference sequence). V dropped 0 bases and J dropped 10; count of bases not matched to a gene: 8. The CDR3 here is CASSIEDRASRPQHF. The CDR3 coding sequence is TGTGCCAGTAGTATAGAGGACAGGGCCTCGCGACCCCAGCATTTT. The full variable domain, its missing parts supplied by reference TRBV19 and TRBJ1-5, is DGGITQSPKYLFRKEGQNVTLSCEQNLNHDAMYWYRQDPGQGLRLIYYSQIVNDFQKGDIAEGYSVSREKKESFPLTVTSAQKNPTAFYLCASSIEDRASRPQHFGDGTRLSIL.

This chain joins TRBV6-1 and TRBJ2-1; weak D call: TRBD1 (5 bases). The V and J ends lost 1 base and 0 bases respectively, with 10 bases between them. The length of the CDR3 is 16 residues. Germline assignment: CDR1 MNHNS and CDR2 SASEGT. The CDR3 DNA is TGTGCCAGCAGTGAAGAGGGGCAGTCCTCCTACAATGAGCAGTTCTTC. As protein: CASSEEGQSSYNEQFF.

The chain recombines TRBV14 with TRBJ1-4, with a possible D match to TRBD1 (6 bases). The CDR3 is 15 residues long. The V gene lost 4 bases and the J gene lost 5 bases, with 14 bases spanning the gap. The germline gives CDR1 SGHDN, CDR2 FVKESK. The CDR3 DNA is TGTGCCAGCAGCCCTACAGGGCGTTACAATGAAAAACTGTTTTTT. It translates to CASSPTGRYNEKLFF.

This chain connects TRBV11-2 to TRBJ2-4; the match to TRBD2 covers 7 bases. After removal of 3 bases from V and 9 bases from J, the junction contained 11 bases not matched to a gene. Germline V gene data show CDR1 as SGHAT and CDR2 as FQNNGV. CDR3 size: 15 residues. DNA of the CDR3: TGTGCCAGCAGCTTCGGTCTAGGGAGGGCGGGCATTCAGTACTTC. The encoded protein is CASSFGLGRAGIQYF.

This chain uses TRBV2 with TRBJ1-2, with D possibly matching TRBD1 (6 bases). This CDR3 is 14 amino acids long. Germline V CDR1 and CDR2: SNHLY, FYNNEI. Trimming removed 6 bases from V and 7 bases from J, with 18 bases in between. CDR3: CASRRDTHGSGYTF. The CDR3 DNA reads TGTGCCAGCAGGAGGGACACCCACGGGTCTGGCTACACCTTC.

The rearrangement uses TRBV2 and TRBJ1-1, with D perhaps matching TRBD1 (5 bases). The CDR3 extends over 12 amino acids. The germline V and J ends were trimmed by 10 bases and 1 base, with 10 bases remaining between them. Germline loops: CDR1 SNHLY, CDR2 FYNNEI. The CDR3 region is CATNGQNTEAFF. The CDR3 nucleotides are TGTGCCACCAACGGACAGAACACTGAAGCTTTCTTT.

CDR3 coding DNA: TGTGCCAGCAGCTTTACGGACAGGATCGACGGCTACACCTTC. Encoded protein: CASSFTDRIDGYTF. This chain connects TRBV5-6 to TRBJ1-2; 7 nucleotides match TRBD1. From germline, CDR1 is SGHDT and CDR2 YYEEEE. CDR3 length: 14 amino acids. Losses at the gene ends were 2 bases for V and 8 bases for J; bases not matched to a gene: 9.

The chain combines TRBV27 with TRBJ1-6; D unresolved. CDR1 and CDR2 from the germline V gene are MNHEY and SMNVEV (reference sequence). V lost 2 bases to trimming and J lost 7 bases, with 9 bases between them. The CDR3 loop spans 14 amino acids. CDR3 DNA sequence: TGTGCCAGCAGTTTAGAGGAAAAAAATTCACCCCTCCACTTT. Translated: CASSLEEKNSPLHF.

This clone occurred once. The rearrangement links TRBV10-2 to TRBJ1-5; 8 bases agree with TRBD1. V lost 8 bases, J lost 7 bases, and 7 bases stayed unmatched. The V gene's germline CDR1 is WSHSY and CDR2 SAAADI. The CDR3 consists of 13 residues. CDR3 region: CASGSGGGQPQHF. Here the CDR3 DNA reads TGCGCCAGCGGTTCAGGGGGCGGACAGCCCCAGCATTTT.

This sequence joins TRBV30 and TRBJ1-2, with D maybe TRBD1 (5 bases). Trimming shortened V by 0 bases and J by 4 bases, and 15 bases separated the two germline ends. The CDR3 covers 15 residues. The germline V gene encodes CDR1 GTSNPN and CDR2 SVGIG (reference sequence). The CDR3 protein is CAWSVLKGIGYGYTF. The CDR3 region has the DNA TGTGCCTGGAGTGTACTTAAGGGGATCGGCTATGGCTACACCTTC.

V usage is TRBV7-3 and J usage is TRBJ2-5; a possible D gene is TRBD2 (6 bases). Trimming stripped 0 bases from V and 5 bases from J, with 10 bases between. Per the germline V gene, CDR1 is SGHTA and CDR2 is FQGTGA. CDR3 length: 14 residues. The DNA for the CDR3 is TGTGCCAGCAGCTTAACTGGGGCGGGGGAGACCCAGTACTTC. Its translation: CASSLTGAGETQYF.

This chain joins TRBV7-9 and TRBJ1-3; 10 nucleotides match TRBD1. Per the germline V gene, CDR1 is SEHNR and CDR2 is FQNEAQ (reference sequence). J lost 2 bases, V lost 5 bases, and 6 bases had no gene match. This CDR3 contains 16 residues. CDR3 nucleotides: TGTGCCAGCAGCCACGACAGGGGGCTAACTGGAAACACCATATATTTT. This encodes CASSHDRGLTGNTIYF.

There are a few counts of this clone. The chain joins TRBV6-5 to TRBJ1-2, with TRBD1 matching over 7 bases. Losses at the gene ends were 5 bases for V and 4 bases for J; bases not matched to a gene: 7. This CDR3 has 14 amino acids. Germline V CDR1 and CDR2: MNHEY, SVGAGI. CDR3 loop: CASSPRDSSYGYTF. The CDR3 DNA reads TGTGCCAGCAGTCCACGGGACAGTAGCTATGGCTACACCTTC.